What follows are 17 T cell receptor beta chains derived from one specimen sequenced in a study of CD8+CD57+ T cells in acquired aplastic anemia. Sequenced patients had shown CD8+CD57+ cell expansion by flow cytometry. The study profiled TCR beta VDJ and CDR3 using genomic DNA as template. TCRdb analysed the reads with MiXCR anew, one entry per CDR3 protein. In the table there are about 160,000 distinct CDR3 sequences, less than 60% of which are singletons. Sequencing used sorted CD4+, CD8+, or CD8+CD57+ T cells (not recorded which) from PBMCs. All receptors derive from a human donor with aplastic anemia.

The rearrangement uses TRBV25-1 and TRBJ1-2; D not resolved. The CDR3 loop spans 15 amino acids. Trimming cost V 1 base and J 6 bases, with 15 bases left between them. Germline V lookup: CDR1 MGHDK, CDR2 SYGVNS. The CDR3: CASSEFEGIVNGYTF. In nucleotides, the CDR3 is TGTGCCAGCAGTGAATTTGAAGGTATAGTGAATGGCTACACCTTC.

This clonotype appeared a few times. This chain links TRBV7-2 with TRBJ1-2, with D possibly TRBD1 on 5 matching bases. The ends were cut back, 6 bases at V and 8 bases at J, with 19 bases in the middle. The length of the CDR3 is 14 residues. The germline V gene has CDR1 SGHTA and CDR2 FQGNSA. For the CDR3, the DNA is TGTGCCAGCAGTACCCCCGCCAGGGTGCAAGGCTACACCTTC. Its translation is CASSTPARVQGYTF.

V and J are TRBV20-1 and TRBJ1-1; D might be TRBD1 (5 bases). CDR1 and CDR2 (germline): DFQATT, SNEGSKA (reference sequence). This CDR3 is built from 13 residues. The germline V and J ends were trimmed by 3 bases and 4 bases, with 12 bases remaining between them. The CDR3 DNA reads as TGCAGTGCTAGTTCGTCGGGGACCACTGAAGCTTTCTTT. This encodes CSASSSGTTEAFF.

This clonotype was seen once. The V and J genes are TRBV20-1 and TRBJ2-7; D is undetermined. The CDR3 extends over 13 amino acids. Trimming cost V 5 bases and J 1 base, with 12 bases left between them. Germline CDR1 reads DFQATT; CDR2 reads SNEGSKA (reference sequence). CDR3 DNA sequence: TGCAGTGCTCGTTCGGACGGATCCTACGAGCAGTACTTC. It is translated as CSARSDGSYEQYF.

The gene calls are TRBV28 and TRBJ1-6, with D possibly matching TRBD1 (5 bases). The CDR3 is made up of 15 amino acids. Looked up from germline, CDR1 is MDHEN and CDR2 is SYDVKM. V was clipped by 6 bases and J by 5 bases, with 14 bases between them. The CDR3 bases are TGTGCCAGCAGCAGGGACGGCGGGGATAATTCACCCCTCCACTTT. Translation gives CASSRDGGDNSPLHF.

In its sample, this clonotype was seen once. The chain combines TRBV20-1 with TRBJ2-1; perhaps TRBD1 as D (5 bases). V was shortened by 3 bases and J by 6 bases, with 18 bases between the two germline ends. Germline V gene sequence: CDR1 DFQATT, CDR2 SNEGSKA (reference sequence). There are 15 residues in the CDR3. The CDR3 coding sequence is TGCAGTGCTAGTCTAAAGGGGTTAGGCGGCAATGAGCAGTTCTTC. As protein: CSASLKGLGGNEQFF.

The chain couples TRBV24-1 to TRBJ2-7, with D unresolved. CDR1 is KGHDR, CDR2 SFDVKD, per germline. The CDR3 is 13 residues long. V was pared by 5 bases and J by 0 bases, with 7 bases between. The CDR3 region is CATSVGPSYEQYF. CDR3 sequence (DNA): TGTGCCACCAGTGTTGGGCCCTCCTACGAGCAGTACTTC.

The rearrangement joins TRBV12-3 or TRBV12-4 to TRBJ1-1; D not certain. The CDR3 covers 16 residues. The V end was cut by 1 base, the J end by 6 bases, with 18 bases between. The chain's CDR3 is CASSLEINSLRAEAFF. The CDR3 nucleotides are TGTGCCAGCAGTTTAGAAATAAACAGTCTAAGAGCTGAAGCTTTCTTT.

This clonotype was picked up many times. The chain combines TRBV5-1 with TRBJ2-7; possible D gene TRBD1, 5 bases. The germline V gene encodes CDR1 SGHRS and CDR2 YFSETQ. Trimming removed 0 bases from V and 1 base from J, with 8 bases in between. The CDR3 contains 14 residues. The CDR3, as DNA: TGCGCCAGCAGCTTGGGAAGGGGTTCCTACGAGCAGTACTTC. Translation: CASSLGRGSYEQYF.

The chain is built from TRBV5-1 and TRBJ2-5; TRBD2 agrees at 11 bases. V lost 2 bases, J lost 2 bases, and 8 bases stayed unmatched. Germline V gene sequence: CDR1 SGHRS, CDR2 YFSETQ. The CDR3 contains 17 residues. CDR3 amino acids: CASSFGLAGGNQETQYF. As DNA, the CDR3 is TGCGCCAGCAGCTTTGGTCTAGCGGGGGGAAATCAAGAGACCCAGTACTTC.

The chain employs TRBV29-1 and TRBJ2-5; D is possibly TRBD1 (7 bases). The CDR3 runs to 12 residues. V lost 6 bases to trimming and J lost 7 bases, with 15 bases between them. CDR1 is SQVTM, CDR2 ANQGSEA, per germline. This CDR3 is CSVPGTAGTQYF. The CDR3 DNA reads as TGCAGCGTACCCGGGACAGCGGGGACCCAGTACTTC.

The rearrangement links TRBV5-4 to TRBJ2-3; 11 nucleotides agree with TRBD2. CDR3 size: 17 residues. V shed 1 base and J 5 bases; nucleotides not matched to a gene: 9. Looked up from germline, CDR1 is SGHNT and CDR2 is YYREEE (reference sequence). The CDR3 protein is CASSLMGLAARGDTQYF. The CDR3 region has the DNA TGTGCCAGCAGCTTGATGGGACTAGCGGCCAGAGGAGATACGCAGTATTTT. Full variable domain (remainder filled in from reference TRBV5-4 and TRBJ2-3): ETGVTQSPTHLIKTRGQQVTLRCSSQSGHNTVSWYQQALGQGPQFIFQYYREEENGRGNFPPRFSGLQFPNYSSELNVNALELDDSALYLCASSLMGLAARGDTQYFGPGTRLTVL.

The chain links TRBV7-8 to TRBJ1-2; 7 nucleotides align to TRBD1. V lost 2 bases and J lost 4; bases outside the gene matches: 7. This CDR3 is built from 15 residues. Germline V lookup: CDR1 SGHVS, CDR2 FQNEAQ. This CDR3 reads CASSLYSTGSYGYTF. The CDR3 DNA sequence: TGTGCCAGCAGCTTATATTCGACAGGGAGCTATGGCTACACCTTC.

The V gene is TRBV7-9, the J gene TRBJ1-1; D remains ambiguous. The V end was cut by 6 bases, the J end by 4 bases, with 18 bases between. CDR1 and CDR2 (germline): SEHNR, FQNEAQ (reference sequence). The CDR3 loop spans 15 amino acids. The CDR3 DNA reads as TGTGCCAGCAGTTTTGGGCCACCTGGTCCCACTGAAGCTTTCTTT. Translating it yields CASSFGPPGPTEAFF.

A note on this clonotype: The germline gene is not matched at one end of the junction; a read error may be the cause. The chain carries TRBV10-3 and TRBJ1-4, with a weak D call TRBD1 (6 bases). Germline assignment: CDR1 ENHRY and CDR2 SYGVKD. CDR3 length equals 18 residues. This CDR3 is CVISVRLGHRTTNEKLFF. In nucleotides, the CDR3 is TGTGTCATCAGCGTAAGATTGGGACACCGGACAACTAATGAAAAACTGTTTTTT.

This clonotype was detected many times. This chain connects TRBV19 to TRBJ2-7, with a tentative D call TRBD1 (7 bases). The ends were cut back, 5 bases at V and 5 bases at J, with 28 bases in the middle. Per the germline V gene, CDR1 is LNHDA and CDR2 is SQIVND (reference sequence). The length of the CDR3 is 18 residues. CDR3 in amino acids: CASSAPITTGRGVHEQYF. CDR3 coding DNA: TGTGCCAGTAGTGCCCCTATCACGACAGGGCGCGGGGTCCACGAGCAGTACTTC.

This sequence joins TRBV30 and TRBJ1-4, with a tentative D call TRBD1 (5 bases). Germline V gene lookup returns CDR1 GTSNPN and CDR2 SVGIG (reference sequence). V dropped 4 bases and J dropped 0 bases, with 27 bases sitting between them. The CDR3 is 20 residues long. The CDR3 DNA reads as TGTGCCTGGACCAAGTCTATGCTACTTCAGGGTCAGACAACTAATGAAAAACTGTTTTTT. It is translated as CAWTKSMLLQGQTTNEKLFF.